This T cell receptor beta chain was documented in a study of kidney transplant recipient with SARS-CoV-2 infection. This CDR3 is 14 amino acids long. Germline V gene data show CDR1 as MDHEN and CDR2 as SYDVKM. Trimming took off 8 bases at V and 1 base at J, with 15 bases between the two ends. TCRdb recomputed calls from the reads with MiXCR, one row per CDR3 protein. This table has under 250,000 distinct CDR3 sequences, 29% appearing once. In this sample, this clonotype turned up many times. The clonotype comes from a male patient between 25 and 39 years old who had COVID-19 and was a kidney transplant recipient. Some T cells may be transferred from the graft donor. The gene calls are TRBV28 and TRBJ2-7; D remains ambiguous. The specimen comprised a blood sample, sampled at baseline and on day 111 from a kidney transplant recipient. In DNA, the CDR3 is TGTGCCAGCGCGCGGACGGGTGAGTCCTACGAGCAGTACGTC. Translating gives CASARTGESYEQYV.